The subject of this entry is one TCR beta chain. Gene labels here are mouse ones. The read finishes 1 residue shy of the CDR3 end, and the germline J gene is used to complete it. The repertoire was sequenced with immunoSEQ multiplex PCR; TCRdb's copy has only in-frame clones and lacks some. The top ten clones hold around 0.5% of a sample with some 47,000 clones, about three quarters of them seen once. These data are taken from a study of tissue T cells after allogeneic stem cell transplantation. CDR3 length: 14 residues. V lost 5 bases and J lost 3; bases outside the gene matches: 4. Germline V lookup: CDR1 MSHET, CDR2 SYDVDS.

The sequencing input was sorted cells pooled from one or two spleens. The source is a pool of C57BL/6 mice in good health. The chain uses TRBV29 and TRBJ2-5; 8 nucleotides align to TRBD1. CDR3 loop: CASSTGTGQDTQYF. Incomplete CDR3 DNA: TGTGCTAGCAGTACCGGGACAGGACAAGACACCCAGTAC.